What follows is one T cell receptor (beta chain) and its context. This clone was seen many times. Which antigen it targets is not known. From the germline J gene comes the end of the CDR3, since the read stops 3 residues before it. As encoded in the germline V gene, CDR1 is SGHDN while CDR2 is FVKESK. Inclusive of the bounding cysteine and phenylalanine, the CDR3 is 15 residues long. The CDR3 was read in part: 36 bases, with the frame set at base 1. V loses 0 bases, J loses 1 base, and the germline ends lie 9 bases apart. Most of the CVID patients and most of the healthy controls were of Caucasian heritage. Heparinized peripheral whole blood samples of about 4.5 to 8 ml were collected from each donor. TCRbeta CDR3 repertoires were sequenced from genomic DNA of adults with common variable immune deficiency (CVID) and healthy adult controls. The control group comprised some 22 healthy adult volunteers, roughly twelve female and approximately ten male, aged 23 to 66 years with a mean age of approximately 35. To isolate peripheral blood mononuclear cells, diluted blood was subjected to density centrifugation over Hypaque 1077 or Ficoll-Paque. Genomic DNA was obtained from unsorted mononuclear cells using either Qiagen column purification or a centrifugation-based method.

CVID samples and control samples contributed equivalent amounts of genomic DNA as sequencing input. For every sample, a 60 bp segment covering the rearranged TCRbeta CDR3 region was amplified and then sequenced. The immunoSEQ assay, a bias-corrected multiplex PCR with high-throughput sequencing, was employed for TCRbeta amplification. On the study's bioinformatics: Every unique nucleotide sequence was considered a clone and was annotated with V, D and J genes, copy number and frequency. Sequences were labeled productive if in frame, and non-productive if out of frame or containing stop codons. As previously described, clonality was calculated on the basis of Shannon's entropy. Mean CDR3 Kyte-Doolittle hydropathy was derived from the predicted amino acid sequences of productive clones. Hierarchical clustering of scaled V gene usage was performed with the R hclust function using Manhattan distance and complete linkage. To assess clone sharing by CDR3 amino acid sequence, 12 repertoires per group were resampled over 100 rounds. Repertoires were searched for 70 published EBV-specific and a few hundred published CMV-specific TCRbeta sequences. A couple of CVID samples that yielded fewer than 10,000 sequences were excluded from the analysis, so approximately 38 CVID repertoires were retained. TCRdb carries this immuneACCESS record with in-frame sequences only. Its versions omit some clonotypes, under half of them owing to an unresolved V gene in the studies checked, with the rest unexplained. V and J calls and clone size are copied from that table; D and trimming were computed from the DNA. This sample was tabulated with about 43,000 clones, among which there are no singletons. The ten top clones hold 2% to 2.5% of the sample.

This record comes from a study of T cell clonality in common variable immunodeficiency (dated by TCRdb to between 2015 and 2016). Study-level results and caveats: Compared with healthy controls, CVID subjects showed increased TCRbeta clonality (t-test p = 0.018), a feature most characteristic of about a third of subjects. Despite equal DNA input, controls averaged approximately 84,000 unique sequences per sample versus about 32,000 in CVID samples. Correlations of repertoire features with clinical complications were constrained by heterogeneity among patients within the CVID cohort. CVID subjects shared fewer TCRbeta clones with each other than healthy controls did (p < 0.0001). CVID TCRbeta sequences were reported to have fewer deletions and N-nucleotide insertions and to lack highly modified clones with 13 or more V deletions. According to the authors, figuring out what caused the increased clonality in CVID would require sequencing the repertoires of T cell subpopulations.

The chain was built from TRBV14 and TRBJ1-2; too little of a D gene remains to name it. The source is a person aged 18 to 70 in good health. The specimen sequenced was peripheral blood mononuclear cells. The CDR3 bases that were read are TGTGCCAGCAGCCAAGAGGTTGGGCATAACTATGGC. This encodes CASSQEVGHNYG. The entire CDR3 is CASSQEVGHNYGYTF.